These T cell receptor beta chains were read from a single sample in a study of CD8+ T cells in alopecia areata. The table came from immunoSEQ multiplex PCR; TCRdb's copy has only in-frame clones and leaves some out. Among under 350,000 clones listed, over 45% were seen once. Source: CD4+ T cells sorted from blood, taken at week 24, from a patient treated with tofacitinib. These receptors came from a human donor with alopecia areata. Each CDR3 is given with its conserved first and last residue. The D gene is left open where the match is weak. Some rows have no size entry. The others give once, few or many, or a class for an expanded clone.

j_call,clone_size,v_call,d_call,cdr3_length,cdr3_aa,cdr3_nt
TRBJ2-3,-,TRBV5-6,-,15,CASSQGLGVTDTQYF,TGTGCCAGCAGCCAAGGACTTGGGGTCACAGATACGCAGTATTTT
TRBJ2-3,-,TRBV19,TRBD1,14,CASKADRGPDTQYF,TGTGCCAGTAAGGCGGACAGGGGGCCAGATACGCAGTATTTT
TRBJ2-5,-,TRBV7-9,TRBD1,16,CASSFRQGFFRETQYF,TGTGCCAGCAGCTTCCGACAGGGGTTTTTTCGGGAGACCCAGTACTTC
TRBJ1-1,-,TRBV29-1,-,11,CSVAGATEAFF,TGCAGCGTTGCAGGGGCCACTGAAGCTTTCTTT
TRBJ2-1,-,TRBV30,-,13,CAWRGTRYNEQFF,TGTGCCTGGAGGGGGACAAGATACAATGAGCAGTTCTTC
TRBJ2-2,-,TRBV6-5,-,12,CATSEDTGELFF,TGTGCCACTTCGGAGGACACCGGGGAGCTGTTTTTT
TRBJ2-1,-,TRBV5-1,TRBD2,15,CASSLGLAGPHGEFF,TGCGCCAGCAGCTTGGGACTAGCGGGCCCCCATGGGGAGTTCTTC
TRBJ1-4,-,TRBV28,TRBD1,13,CASRGDRGEKLFF,TGTGCCAGCAGAGGGGACAGAGGAGAAAAACTGTTTTTT
TRBJ2-7,-,TRBV4-2,-,15,CASSQEGGILYEQYF,TGTGCCAGCAGCCAAGAGGGCGGGATCCTATACGAGCAGTACTTC
TRBJ1-5,-,TRBV6-5,-,14,CASSFDSANQPQHF,TGTGCCAGCAGTTTCGACAGTGCCAATCAGCCCCAGCATTTT
TRBJ1-5,-,TRBV2,TRBD1,15,CASSRGTDSNQPQHF,TGTGCCAGCAGCCGTGGGACAGATAGCAATCAGCCCCAGCATTTT
TRBJ2-7,-,TRBV2,-,15,CASSEGPPSAYEQYF,TGTGCCAGCAGTGAAGGTCCACCATCCGCGTACGAGCAGTACTTC
TRBJ1-6,once,TRBV7-8,TRBD1,15,CASSLAGGSNSPLHF,TGTGCCAGCAGCCTGGCAGGGGGCAGTAATTCACCCCTCCACTTT
TRBJ2-1,few,TRBV5-1,TRBD2,15,CASSKTSGEYNEQFF,TGCGCCAGCAGCAAGACTAGCGGGGAATACAATGAGCAGTTCTTC
TRBJ1-2,-,TRBV4-1,-,15,CASSQDQQGAYGYTF,TGCGCCAGCAGCCAAGATCAACAGGGAGCCTATGGCTACACCTTC
TRBJ2-3,-,TRBV6-5,TRBD2,15,CASSPRGRFTDTQYF,TGTGCCAGCAGCCCACGCGGGAGATTCACAGATACGCAGTATTTT
TRBJ1-2,once,TRBV6-5,TRBD1,12,CASSDRDYGYTF,TGTGCCAGCAGCGACAGGGACTATGGCTACACCTTC
TRBJ1-5,-,TRBV4-1,-,16,CASSQDRMVPHQPQHF,TGCGCCAGCAGCCAAGATAGAATGGTACCTCATCAGCCCCAGCATTTT
TRBJ1-3,-,TRBV30,-,13,CAWSQAGGNTIYF,TGTGCCTGGAGCCAGGCCGGGGGAAACACCATATATTTT
TRBJ1-6,-,TRBV30,-,13,CAWSVDRSSPLHF,TGTGCCTGGAGTGTAGACCGGAGTTCACCCCTCCACTTT
TRBJ2-7,-,TRBV28,-,13,CASSLSSPREQYF,TGTGCCAGCAGTTTATCATCCCCACGGGAGCAGTACTTC
TRBJ2-5,-,TRBV5-1,-,15,CASRELGAYDETQYF,TGCGCCAGCAGGGAACTTGGGGCATACGACGAGACCCAGTACTTC
TRBJ2-3,-,TRBV29-1,-,13,CSVAPGAGDTQYF,TGCAGCGTTGCTCCGGGGGCCGGAGATACGCAGTATTTT
TRBJ2-7,few,TRBV28,TRBD1,15,CASSPPGQGNYEQYF,TGTGCCAGCAGTCCCCCGGGACAGGGGAATTACGAGCAGTACTTC
TRBJ2-3,-,TRBV28,-,15,CASSLSRRGTDTQYF,TGTGCCAGCAGTTTGAGCCGGAGGGGCACAGATACGCAGTATTTT
TRBJ2-1,-,TRBV4-3,TRBD2,16,CASSQAGGGSYNEQFF,TGCGCCAGCAGCCAAGCCGGCGGGGGCTCCTACAATGAGCAGTTCTTC
TRBJ2-2,-,TRBV29-1,-,13,CSVSAGGTGELFF,TGCAGCGTTTCGGCTGGGGGCACCGGGGAGCTGTTTTTT
TRBJ2-5,-,TRBV7-6,-,13,CASSLQQQETQYF,TGTGCCAGCAGCTTACAGCAGCAAGAGACCCAGTACTTC
TRBJ1-2,-,TRBV28,-,11,CASSGRYGYTF,TGTGCCAGCAGTGGGAGGTATGGCTACACCTTC
TRBJ2-3,-,TRBV10-3,TRBD2,16,CAISESGLDSSNTQYF,TGTGCCATCAGTGAGTCGGGACTAGACTCTTCGAATACGCAGTATTTT
TRBJ2-1,-,TRBV5-4,TRBD2,18,CASSWGTSGEISYNEQFF,TGTGCCAGCAGCTGGGGGACTAGCGGGGAGATCTCCTACAATGAGCAGTTCTTC
TRBJ2-3,-,TRBV29-1,TRBD1,15,CSVEFPGGRGDTQYF,TGCAGCGTTGAATTTCCAGGGGGCCGGGGAGATACGCAGTATTTT
TRBJ2-1,-,TRBV30,TRBD1,13,CACRVTGRSEQFF,TGTGCCTGTCGAGTGACAGGGCGAAGTGAGCAGTTCTTC
TRBJ2-1,-,TRBV2,TRBD2,15,CASSLGTSGVNEQFF,TGTGCCAGCAGCTTGGGGACTAGCGGGGTCAATGAGCAGTTCTTC
TRBJ2-7,-,TRBV5-5,-,12,CASSHPVGEQYF,TGTGCCAGCAGCCACCCGGTTGGGGAGCAGTACTTC
TRBJ2-3,-,TRBV7-2,-,13,CASSLDRARAQYF,TGTGCCAGCAGCTTAGATCGGGCTAGGGCGCAGTATTTT
TRBJ2-1,-,TRBV28,-,14,CASSWDPRPREQFF,TGTGCCAGCAGTTGGGACCCTCGACCAAGGGAGCAGTTCTTC
TRBJ2-5,once,TRBV7-9,TRBD2,15,CASSFGTSGVETQYF,TGTGCCAGCAGCTTCGGGACTAGCGGCGTGGAGACCCAGTACTTC
TRBJ1-5,few,TRBV7-2,-,13,CASSLEVVDTQHF,TGTGCCAGCAGCTTAGAGGTGGTGGACACCCAGCATTTT
TRBJ1-5,-,TRBV30,-,13,CALGAWSNQPQHF,TGTGCGCTGGGAGCCTGGAGCAATCAGCCCCAGCATTTT
TRBJ2-7,few,TRBV14,-,13,CASSQDRVSEQYF,TGTGCCAGCAGCCAAGATAGAGTCTCCGAGCAGTACTTC
TRBJ2-5,-,TRBV30,TRBD1,14,CAWERDSLQETQYF,TGTGCCTGGGAACGGGACAGCCTCCAAGAGACCCAGTACTTC
TRBJ2-1,-,TRBV5-1,TRBD1,15,CASSLGQGAPNEQFF,TGCGCCAGCAGCTTAGGGCAGGGGGCCCCCAATGAGCAGTTCTTC